This paragraph covers one T cell receptor (beta chain) sequence. Its antigen is currently unknown. The sample belongs to a study of tumor-infiltrating lymphocytes in glioblastoma multiforme. Study findings and constraints: Unequal TCR RNA per T cell might skew measured clone sizes.

Germline V lookup: CDR1 WSHSY, CDR2 SAAADI. The CDR3 totals 15 residues. The junction had 3 bases not matched to a gene; V was cut back by 1 base and J by 2 bases. TCRB libraries came from RNA via three nested multiplex PCR rounds. TCRB-specific cDNA synthesis used 0.5 to 0.65 ug of total RNA. No unique molecular identifiers were described for these TCRB libraries. TCRdb used MiXCR to reprocess the multiplex PCR reads, holding one entry per CDR3 protein. Counted here are under 15,000 distinct CDR3 sequences, almost 65% occurring once; the ten biggest clones make up about a third. The J gene is TRBJ2-7, the V gene TRBV10-2; 9 positions match TRBD2. This clonotype originated in a male donor with glioblastoma. Sequenced material: brain tumor tissue. The CDR3 region has the DNA TGCGCCAGCAGTGAGTGGCCTAGCGGGACCTACGAGCAGTACTTC. Translated: CASSEWPSGTYEQYF.